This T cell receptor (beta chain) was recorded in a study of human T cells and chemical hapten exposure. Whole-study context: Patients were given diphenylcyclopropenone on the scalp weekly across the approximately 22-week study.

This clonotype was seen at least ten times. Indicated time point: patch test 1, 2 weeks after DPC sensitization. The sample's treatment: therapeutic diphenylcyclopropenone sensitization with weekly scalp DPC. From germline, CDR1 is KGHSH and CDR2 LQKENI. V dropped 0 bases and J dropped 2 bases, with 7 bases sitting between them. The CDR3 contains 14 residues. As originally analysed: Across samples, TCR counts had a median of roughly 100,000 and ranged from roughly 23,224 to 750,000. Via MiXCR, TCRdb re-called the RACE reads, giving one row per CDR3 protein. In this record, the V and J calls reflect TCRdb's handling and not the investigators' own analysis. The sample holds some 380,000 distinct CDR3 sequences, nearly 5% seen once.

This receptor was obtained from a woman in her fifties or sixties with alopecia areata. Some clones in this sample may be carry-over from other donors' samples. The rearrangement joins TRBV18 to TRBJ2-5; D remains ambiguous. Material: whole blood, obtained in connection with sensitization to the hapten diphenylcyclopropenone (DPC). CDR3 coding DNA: TGTGCCAGCTCACCACCGGATACACAAGAGACCCAGTACTTC. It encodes CASSPPDTQETQYF. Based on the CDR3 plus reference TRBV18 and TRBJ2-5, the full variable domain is NAGVMQNPRHLVRRRGQEARLRCSPMKGHSHVYWYRQLPEEGLKFMVYLQKENIIDESGMPKERFSAEFPKEGPSILRIQQVVRGDSAAYFCASSPPDTQETQYFGPGTRLLVL.